One and the same sample provided the 17 T cell receptor beta chains below, sequenced in a study of blood T cells in healthy people across ages. Alongside a J-beta primer mix, a sample-barcoded 5' primer served in a second PCR lasting about 6 to 11 cycles. MiXCR, run by TCRdb on the 5' RACE reads, gives a single entry per CDR3 protein. Of more than 900,000 distinct CDR3 sequences listed, just under 30% are singletons. The sample also formed part of further work on T cells of mothers and their children.

The sequenced material came from blood. The receptors derive from a woman between 40 and 55 years old in good health.

This clonotype was detected a few times. The rearrangement links TRBV5-1 to TRBJ2-3; weak D call: TRBD2 (5 bases). The ends were cut back, 0 bases at V and 6 bases at J, with 20 bases in the middle. CDR3 length: 17 amino acids. The germline V gene encodes CDR1 SGHRS and CDR2 YFSETQ. The CDR3 here is CASSLVGRRALGDTQYF. As DNA, the CDR3 is TGCGCCAGCAGCTTGGTGGGAAGGCGGGCCTTAGGGGATACGCAGTATTTT.

The rearrangement uses TRBV6-5 and TRBJ1-2, with D perhaps TRBD1 (5 bases). Looked up from germline, CDR1 is MNHEY and CDR2 is SVGAGI. There are 16 residues in the CDR3. V lost 4 bases, J lost 4 bases, and 19 bases lay in between. The CDR3 DNA sequence: TGTGCCAGCAGTTCTCCCCCCGACAGTTATCCCTATGGCTACACCTTC. Amino acids: CASSSPPDSYPYGYTF.

The chain carries TRBV7-8 and TRBJ2-3; D is unclear. The germline CDR1 and CDR2 sequences are SGHVS and FQNEAQ. The V gene lost 8 bases and the J gene lost 2 bases, with 8 bases spanning the gap. This CDR3 comprises 12 residues. DNA of the CDR3: TGTGCCAGCGGGTCCCCCACAGATACGCAGTATTTT. Encoded protein: CASGSPTDTQYF.

This clonotype has just a few counts. An end of the junction differs from the germline gene, which may be a read error. The chain couples TRBV6-5 to TRBJ2-1; 8 bases are a match to TRBD2. The CDR3 has 17 amino acids. Germline V gene data show CDR1 as MNHEY and CDR2 as SVGAGI. CDR3 coding DNA: TGTGCCGGCAGTTACTCGACGCTGTTGGCGGGGGGAGGTGAGCAGTTCTTC. Translated: CAGSYSTLLAGGGEQFF.

This chain connects TRBV10-3 to TRBJ1-1; D uncertain. Germline V CDR1 and CDR2: ENHRY, SYGVKD. The CDR3 is 17 residues long. Deletions cut 10 bases from V and 3 bases from J, with 27 bases between. Written as DNA, the CDR3 is TGTGCCACGCGTCGTGGAGTTTTAGGTTTTAATCACACTGAAGCTTTCTTT. This gives the protein CATRRGVLGFNHTEAFF.

The chain uses TRBV15 and TRBJ2-1; TRBD1 aligns across 8 bases. The CDR3 has 16 residues. The trim removed 3 bases at V and 3 bases at J, leaving 7 bases unmatched. Germline V gene sequence: CDR1 LNHNV, CDR2 YYDKDF (reference sequence). The CDR3 DNA is TGTGCCACCAGCAGGGGGTGGACAGGGAGCTACAATGAGCAGTTCTTC. Its translation is CATSRGWTGSYNEQFF.

In this sample, this clonotype turned up once. The chain is built from TRBV2 and TRBJ2-7, with D perhaps matching TRBD1 (5 bases). V gave up 7 bases and J gave up 3 bases, with 13 bases separating them. The CDR3 consists of 13 residues. CDR1 and CDR2 (germline): SNHLY, FYNNEI. The CDR3 sequence is CASKVRVLYEQYF. As DNA, the CDR3 is TGTGCCAGCAAAGTCAGGGTACTCTACGAGCAGTACTTC. Together with reference TRBV2 and TRBJ2-7, the CDR3 gives the full variable domain: EPEVTQTPSHQVTQMGQEVILRCVPISNHLYFYWYRQILGQKVEFLVSFYNNEISEKSEIFDDQFSVERPDGSNFTLKIRSTKLEDSAMYFCASKVRVLYEQYFGPGTRLTVT.

The J gene is TRBJ2-4, the V gene TRBV3-1, with 8 nucleotides matching TRBD1. The J call may be wrong; the DNA end is better matched by TRBJ2-7. Germline-derived CDR1 and CDR2 are LGHDT and YNNKEL (reference sequence). This CDR3 is built from 16 residues. For the CDR3, the DNA is TGTGCCAGCAGCCAAGATCTCGGACAGGGTTCGCGCGAGCAGTACTTC. Amino acid sequence: CASSQDLGQGSREQYF.

This clonotype was detected a few times. The J gene is TRBJ2-5, the V gene TRBV9, with D perhaps TRBD1 or TRBD2 (5 bases each). The V gene lost 3 bases and the J gene lost 1 base, with 19 bases spanning the gap. Germline-derived CDR1 and CDR2 are SGDLS and YYNGEE. CDR3 length equals 17 residues. The CDR3 protein is CASSGLGWGSSQETQYF. In DNA, the CDR3 is TGTGCCAGCAGCGGACTCGGGTGGGGGAGCTCCCAAGAGACCCAGTACTTC.

The sample holds many counts of this clonotype. This rearrangement joins TRBV28 to TRBJ2-7; D assignment may be TRBD1 or TRBD2 (6 bases each). CDR3 length equals 14 residues. Germline values: CDR1 MDHEN, CDR2 SYDVKM. Trimming cost V 2 bases and J 2 bases, with 10 bases left between them. The CDR3 DNA reads TGTGCCAGCAGTTTAAGGGGGGCTCCCTACGAGCAGTACTTC. Its translation is CASSLRGAPYEQYF.

The sample holds many counts of this clonotype. The V call is TRBV28, the J call TRBJ2-6; 7 bases are shared with TRBD1. V trimming: 5 bases; J trimming: 1 base; junction bases outside the gene matches: 5. Germline V gene data show CDR1 as MDHEN and CDR2 as SYDVKM. The CDR3 consists of 16 residues. CDR3 DNA sequence: TGTGCCAGCAGTGTGACAGGGATTTCTGGGGCCAACGTCCTGACTTTC. Its protein is CASSVTGISGANVLTF.

The chain recombines TRBV19 with TRBJ1-1; TRBD1 matches at 8 bases. Germline CDR1 is LNHDA and CDR2 is SQIVND (reference sequence). The junction had 7 bases not matched to a gene; V was cut back by 6 bases and J by 7 bases. The CDR3 runs to 13 residues. The CDR3 sequence: CASRGQAQVEAFF. The CDR3 bases are TGTGCCAGTAGGGGACAGGCCCAAGTTGAAGCTTTCTTT. The full variable domain, with the rest looked up from reference TRBV19 and TRBJ1-1, is DGGITQSPKYLFRKEGQNVTLSCEQNLNHDAMYWYRQDPGQGLRLIYYSQIVNDFQKGDIAEGYSVSREKKESFPLTVTSAQKNPTAFYLCASRGQAQVEAFFGQGTRLTVV.

This clonotype has at least ten counts. V gene TRBV18 combines with J gene TRBJ2-7, with D possibly being TRBD1 or TRBD2 (6 bases each). Germline V gene lookup returns CDR1 KGHSH and CDR2 LQKENI. The ends were cut back, 3 bases at V and 6 bases at J, with 12 bases in the middle. The CDR3 covers 13 residues. The CDR3 here is CASSPGGGGEQYF. In DNA, the CDR3 is TGTGCCAGCTCACCGGGGGGCGGCGGCGAGCAGTACTTC.

This clonotype was seen at least ten times. The chain has TRBV6-5 and TRBJ2-6; D gene unclear. Germline CDR1 is MNHEY and CDR2 is SVGAGI. The V end lost 7 bases, the J end lost 0 bases, and 13 bases lay between the germline ends. CDR3 length: 16 residues. Written as DNA, the CDR3 is TGTGCCAGCAAGGCTGAAATGAGCTCTGGGGCCAACGTCCTGACTTTC. Residues: CASKAEMSSGANVLTF.

Only a few counts were recorded for this clonotype. V and J are TRBV7-9 and TRBJ2-1, with TRBD1 matching over 9 bases. The CDR3 has 17 residues. Germline CDR1 and CDR2: SEHNR and FQNEAQ (reference sequence). Losses at the gene ends were 1 base for V and 6 bases for J; bases not matched to a gene: 10. CDR3 bases: TGTGCCAGCAGCTTAGGTTGGGGGACAGGGATCGGCAATGAGCAGTTCTTC. Its translation: CASSLGWGTGIGNEQFF.

This clonotype was counted between two and nine times. This chain links TRBV30 with TRBJ1-2; D is perhaps TRBD1 (6 bases). The germline CDR1 and CDR2 sequences are GTSNPN and SVGIG (reference sequence). The CDR3 runs to 13 residues. The germline V and J ends were trimmed by 4 bases and 7 bases, with 16 bases remaining between them. The CDR3, as DNA: TGTGCCTGGAATCAGGGGAATATCGGTGGCTACACCTTC. This translates into CAWNQGNIGGYTF.

The rearrangement uses TRBV25-1 and TRBJ1-1; D remains unclear. CDR1 MGHDK and CDR2 SYGVNS come from the germline V gene. The CDR3 loop spans 16 amino acids. V was clipped by 1 base and J by 3 bases, with 15 bases between them. CDR3 loop: CASSELGKGLDTEAFF. In DNA, the CDR3 is TGTGCCAGCAGTGAATTGGGTAAGGGATTGGACACTGAAGCTTTCTTT.